The clone carrying this T cell receptor beta chain turned up a few times. This sample was taken from a study of blood T cell repertoires in COVID-19. The CDR3 covers 15 residues. V gave up 5 bases and J gave up 7 bases; unmatched junction bases: 14. Germline CDR1 and CDR2: WNHNN and SYGVQD (reference sequence). TCRdb's copy holds only in-frame clones and misses some; the assay was immunoSEQ multiplex PCR. The data hold roughly 190,000 clones, with roughly 82% observed a single time. J is TRBJ2-7 and V is TRBV10-1, with 7 bases lining up with TRBD1. The sequenced material came from PBMCs or T cells enriched from blood (not recorded which). This receptor was obtained from a middle-aged man who had recovered from COVID-19. CDR3 amino acids: CASSQSGTAQREQYF. CDR3 nucleotide sequence: TGCGCCAGCAGTCAATCCGGGACAGCCCAAAGGGAGCAGTACTTC.